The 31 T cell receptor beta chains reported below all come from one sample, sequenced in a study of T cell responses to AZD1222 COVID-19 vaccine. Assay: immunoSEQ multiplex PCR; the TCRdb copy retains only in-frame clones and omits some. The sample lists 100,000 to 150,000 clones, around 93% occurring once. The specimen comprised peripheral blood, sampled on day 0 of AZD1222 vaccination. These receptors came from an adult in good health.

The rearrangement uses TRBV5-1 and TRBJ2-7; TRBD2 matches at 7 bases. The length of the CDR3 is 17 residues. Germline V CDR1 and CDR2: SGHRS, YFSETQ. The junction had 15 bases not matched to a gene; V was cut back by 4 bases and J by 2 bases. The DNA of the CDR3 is TGCGCCAGCAGCCCCCCGGGAGGCGGACCCTCCACCTACGAGCAGTACTTC. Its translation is CASSPPGGGPSTYEQYF.

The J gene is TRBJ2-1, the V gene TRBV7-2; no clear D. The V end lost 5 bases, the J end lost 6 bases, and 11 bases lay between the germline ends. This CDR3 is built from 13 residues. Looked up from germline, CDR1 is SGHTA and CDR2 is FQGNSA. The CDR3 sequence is CASSTSSFNEQFF. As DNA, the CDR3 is TGTGCCAGCAGCACGTCGAGCTTCAATGAGCAGTTCTTC.

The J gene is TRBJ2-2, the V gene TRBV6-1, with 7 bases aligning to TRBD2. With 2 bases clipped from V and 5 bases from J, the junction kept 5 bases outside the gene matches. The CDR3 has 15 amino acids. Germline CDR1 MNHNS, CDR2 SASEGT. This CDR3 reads CASSESGLVTGELFF. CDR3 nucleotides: TGTGCCAGCAGTGAATCCGGACTAGTAACCGGGGAGCTGTTTTTT.

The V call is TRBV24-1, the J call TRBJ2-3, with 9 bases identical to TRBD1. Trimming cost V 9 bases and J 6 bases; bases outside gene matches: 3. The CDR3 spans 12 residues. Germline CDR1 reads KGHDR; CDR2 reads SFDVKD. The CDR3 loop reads CATADRGDTQYF. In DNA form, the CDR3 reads TGTGCCACCGCTGACAGGGGGGATACGCAGTATTTT.

CDR3 sequence (DNA): TGTGCCTGGGGAGGGAGGTACGATCAGCCCCAGCATTTT. Protein product: CAWGGRYDQPQHF. The chain links TRBV30 to TRBJ1-5, with D hard to call. V lost 5 bases to trimming and J lost 5 bases, with 13 bases between them. Germline CDR1 and CDR2: GTSNPN and SVGIG (reference sequence). The CDR3 consists of 13 residues.

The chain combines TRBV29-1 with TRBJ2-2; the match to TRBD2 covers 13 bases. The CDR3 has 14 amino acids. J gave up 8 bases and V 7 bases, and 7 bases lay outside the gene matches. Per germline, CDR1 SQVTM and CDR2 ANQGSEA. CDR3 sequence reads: CSGSWTSGSGELFF. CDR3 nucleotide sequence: TGCAGCGGATCATGGACTAGCGGGAGTGGGGAGCTGTTTTTT.

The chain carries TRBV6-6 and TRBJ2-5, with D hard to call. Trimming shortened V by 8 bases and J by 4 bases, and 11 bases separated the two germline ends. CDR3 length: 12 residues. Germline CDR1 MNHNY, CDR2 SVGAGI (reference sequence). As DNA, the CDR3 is TGTGCCAGCGCGGCGGTTAGAGAGACCCAGTACTTC. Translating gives CASAAVRETQYF.

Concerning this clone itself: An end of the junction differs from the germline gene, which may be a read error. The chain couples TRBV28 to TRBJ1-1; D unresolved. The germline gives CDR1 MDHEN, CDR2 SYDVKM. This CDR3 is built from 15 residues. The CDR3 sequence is CASSLFMRTSTEAFF. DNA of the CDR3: TGTGCCAGTAGTTTATTTATGCGGACGAGCACTGAAGCTTTCTTT. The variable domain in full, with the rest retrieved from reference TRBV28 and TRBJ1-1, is DVKVTQSSRYLVKRTGEKVFLECVQDMDHENMFWYRQDPGLGLRLIYFSYDVKMKEKGDIPEGYSVSREKKERFSLILESASTNQTSMYLCASSLFMRTSTEAFFGQGTRLTVV.

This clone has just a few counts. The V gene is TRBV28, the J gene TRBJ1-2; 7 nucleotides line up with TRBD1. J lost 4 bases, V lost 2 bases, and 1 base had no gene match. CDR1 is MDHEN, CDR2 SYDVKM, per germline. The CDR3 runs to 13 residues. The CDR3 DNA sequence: TGTGCCAGCAGTTTAAGGGGGCTCTATGGCTACACCTTC. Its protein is CASSLRGLYGYTF.

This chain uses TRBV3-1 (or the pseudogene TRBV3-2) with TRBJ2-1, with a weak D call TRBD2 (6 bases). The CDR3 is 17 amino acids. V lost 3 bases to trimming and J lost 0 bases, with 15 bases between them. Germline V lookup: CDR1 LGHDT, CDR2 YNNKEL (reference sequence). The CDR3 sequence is CASSHQPGLLSYNEQFF. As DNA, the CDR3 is TGTGCCAGCAGCCATCAACCGGGACTCCTCTCCTACAATGAGCAGTTCTTC.

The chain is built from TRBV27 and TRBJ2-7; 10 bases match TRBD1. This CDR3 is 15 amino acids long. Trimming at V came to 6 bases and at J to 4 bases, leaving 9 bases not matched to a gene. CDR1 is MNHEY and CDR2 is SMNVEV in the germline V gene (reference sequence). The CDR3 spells CASRFLGQGVYEQYF. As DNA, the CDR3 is TGTGCCAGCAGGTTCCTAGGACAGGGGGTTTACGAGCAGTACTTC.

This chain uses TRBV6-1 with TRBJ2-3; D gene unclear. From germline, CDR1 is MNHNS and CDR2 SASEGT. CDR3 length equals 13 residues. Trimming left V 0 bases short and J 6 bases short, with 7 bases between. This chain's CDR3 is CASSEALQDTQYF. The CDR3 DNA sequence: TGTGCCAGCAGTGAAGCGCTGCAGGATACGCAGTATTTT.

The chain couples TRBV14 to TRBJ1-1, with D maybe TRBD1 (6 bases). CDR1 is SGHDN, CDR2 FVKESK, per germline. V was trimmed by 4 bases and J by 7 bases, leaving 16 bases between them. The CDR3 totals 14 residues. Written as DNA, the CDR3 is TGTGCCAGCAGCCGACAGGTTCGTGGTGGTGAAGCTTTCTTT. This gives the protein CASSRQVRGGEAFF.

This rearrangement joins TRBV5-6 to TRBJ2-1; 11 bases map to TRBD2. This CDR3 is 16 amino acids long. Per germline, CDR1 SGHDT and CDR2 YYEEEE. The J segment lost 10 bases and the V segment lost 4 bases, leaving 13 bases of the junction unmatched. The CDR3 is CASSRKVTSGSREQFF. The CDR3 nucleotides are TGTGCCAGCAGCCGCAAGGTCACTAGCGGGAGTCGGGAGCAGTTCTTC.

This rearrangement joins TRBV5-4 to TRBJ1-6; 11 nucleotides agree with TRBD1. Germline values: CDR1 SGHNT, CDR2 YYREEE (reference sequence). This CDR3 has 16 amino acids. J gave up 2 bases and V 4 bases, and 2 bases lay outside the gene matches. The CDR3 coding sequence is TGTGCCAGCAGCCCGGGACAGGGGGCCTATAATTCACCCCTCCACTTT. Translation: CASSPGQGAYNSPLHF.

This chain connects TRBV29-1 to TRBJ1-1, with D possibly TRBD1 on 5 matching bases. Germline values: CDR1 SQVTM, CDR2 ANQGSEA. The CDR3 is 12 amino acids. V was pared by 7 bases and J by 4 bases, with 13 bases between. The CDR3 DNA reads TGCAGCGCGTACCGGACATCCACTGAAGCTTTCTTT. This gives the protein CSAYRTSTEAFF. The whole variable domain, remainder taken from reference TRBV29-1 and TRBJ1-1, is SAVISQKPSRDICQRGTSLTIQCQVDSQVTMMFWYRQQPGQSLTLIATANQGSEATYESGFVIDKFPISRPNLTFSTLTVSNMSPEDSSIYLCSAYRTSTEAFFGQGTRLTVV.

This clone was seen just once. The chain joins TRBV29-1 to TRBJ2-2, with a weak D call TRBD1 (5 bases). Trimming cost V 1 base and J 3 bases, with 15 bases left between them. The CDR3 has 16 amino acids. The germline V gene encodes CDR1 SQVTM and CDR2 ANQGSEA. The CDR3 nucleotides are TGCAGCGTTGAAGGACCCAGGGATGAACACACCGGGGAGCTGTTTTTT. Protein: CSVEGPRDEHTGELFF.

For the CDR3, the DNA is TGTGCCTGGAGAAGGGCAGGGGAGCAGCCCCAGCATTTT. This encodes CAWRRAGEQPQHF. The J gene is TRBJ1-5, the V gene TRBV30, with D tentatively TRBD1 (6 bases). Germline V gene sequence: CDR1 GTSNPN, CDR2 SVGIG (reference sequence). Trimming cost V 3 bases and J 7 bases, with 13 bases left between them. CDR3 length: 13 residues.

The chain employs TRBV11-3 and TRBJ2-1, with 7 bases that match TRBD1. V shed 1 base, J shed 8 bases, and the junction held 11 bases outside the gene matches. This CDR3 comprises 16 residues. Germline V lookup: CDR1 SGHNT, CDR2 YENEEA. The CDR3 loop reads CASSLGRVTGADEQFF. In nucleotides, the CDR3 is TGTGCCAGCAGCTTAGGGCGGGTAACAGGGGCGGATGAGCAGTTCTTC.

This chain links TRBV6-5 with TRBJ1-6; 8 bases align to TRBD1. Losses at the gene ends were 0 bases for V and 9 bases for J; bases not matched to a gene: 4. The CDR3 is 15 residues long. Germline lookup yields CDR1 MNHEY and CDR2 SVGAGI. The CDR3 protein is CASSYSPDRVSPLHF. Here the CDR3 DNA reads TGTGCCAGCAGTTACTCTCCGGACAGGGTTTCACCCCTCCACTTT.

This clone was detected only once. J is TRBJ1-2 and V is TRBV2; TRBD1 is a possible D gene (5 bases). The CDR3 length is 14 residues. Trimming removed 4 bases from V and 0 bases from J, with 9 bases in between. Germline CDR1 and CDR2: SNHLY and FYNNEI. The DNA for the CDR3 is TGTGCCAGCAGTGTTCAGGGCGCTAACTATGGCTACACCTTC. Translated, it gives CASSVQGANYGYTF.

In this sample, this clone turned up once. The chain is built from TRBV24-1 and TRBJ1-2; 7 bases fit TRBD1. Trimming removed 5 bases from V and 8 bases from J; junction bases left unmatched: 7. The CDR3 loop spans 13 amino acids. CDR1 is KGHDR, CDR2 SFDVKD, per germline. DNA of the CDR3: TGTGCCACCAGTGGATTCACAGGGGACGGCTACACCTTC. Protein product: CATSGFTGDGYTF.

CDR3 region: CATSDRQGAGNQPQHF. DNA of the CDR3: TGTGCCACCAGTGATCGACAGGGGGCGGGCAATCAGCCCCAGCATTTT. The rearrangement joins TRBV24-1 to TRBJ1-5; 10 bases match TRBD1. This CDR3 comprises 16 residues. The trim removed 3 bases at V and 2 bases at J, leaving 3 bases unmatched. The V gene's germline CDR1 is KGHDR and CDR2 SFDVKD.

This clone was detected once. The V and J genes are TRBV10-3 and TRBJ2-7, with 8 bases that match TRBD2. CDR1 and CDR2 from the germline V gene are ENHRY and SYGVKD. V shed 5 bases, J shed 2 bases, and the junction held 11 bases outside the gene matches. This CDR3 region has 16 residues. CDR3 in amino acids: CAISPRTSSGTYEQYF. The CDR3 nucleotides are TGTGCCATCAGTCCGAGGACTAGCTCGGGAACCTACGAGCAGTACTTC.

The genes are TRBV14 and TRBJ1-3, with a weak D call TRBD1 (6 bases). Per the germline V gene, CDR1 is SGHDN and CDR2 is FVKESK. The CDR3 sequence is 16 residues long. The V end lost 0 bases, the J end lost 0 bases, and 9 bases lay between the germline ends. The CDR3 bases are TGTGCCAGCAGCCAAGAACGGGACATCTCTGGAAACACCATATATTTT. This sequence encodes CASSQERDISGNTIYF. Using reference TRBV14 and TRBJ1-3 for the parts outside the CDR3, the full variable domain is EAGVTQFPSHSVIEKGQTVTLRCDPISGHDNLYWYRRVMGKEIKFLLHFVKESKQDESGMPNNRFLAERTGGTYSTLKVQPAELEDSGVYFCASSQERDISGNTIYFGEGSWLTVV.

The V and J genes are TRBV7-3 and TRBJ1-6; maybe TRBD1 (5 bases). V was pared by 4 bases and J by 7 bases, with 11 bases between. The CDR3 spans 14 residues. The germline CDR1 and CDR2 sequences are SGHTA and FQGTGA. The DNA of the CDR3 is TGTGCCAGCAGCTCCTCCGGGACGAATTCACCCCTCCACTTT. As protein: CASSSSGTNSPLHF. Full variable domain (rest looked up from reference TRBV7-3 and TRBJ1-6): GAGVSQTPSNKVTEKGKYVELRCDPISGHTALYWYRQSLGQGPEFLIYFQGTGAADDSGLPNDRFFAVRPEGSVSTLKIQRTERGDSAVYLCASSSSGTNSPLHFGNGTRLTVT.

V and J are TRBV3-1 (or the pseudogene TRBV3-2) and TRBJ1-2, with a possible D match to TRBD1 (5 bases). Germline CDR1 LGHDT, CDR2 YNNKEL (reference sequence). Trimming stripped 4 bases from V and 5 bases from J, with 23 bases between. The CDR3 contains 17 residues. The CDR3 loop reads CASSPPLVGGDGYGYTF. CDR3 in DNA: TGTGCCAGCAGCCCCCCCCTAGTTGGGGGGGATGGTTATGGCTACACCTTC.

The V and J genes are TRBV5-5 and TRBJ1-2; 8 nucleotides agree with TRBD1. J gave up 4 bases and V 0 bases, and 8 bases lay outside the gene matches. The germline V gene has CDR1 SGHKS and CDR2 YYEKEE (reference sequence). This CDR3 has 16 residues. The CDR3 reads CASSLGPQGQVYGYTF. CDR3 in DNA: TGTGCCAGCAGCTTGGGGCCCCAGGGACAGGTCTATGGCTACACCTTC.

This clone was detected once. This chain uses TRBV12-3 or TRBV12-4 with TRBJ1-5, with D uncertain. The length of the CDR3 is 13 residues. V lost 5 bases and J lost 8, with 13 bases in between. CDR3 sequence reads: CASSPRWVEPQHF. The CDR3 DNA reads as TGTGCCAGCAGTCCCCGGTGGGTAGAGCCCCAGCATTTT.

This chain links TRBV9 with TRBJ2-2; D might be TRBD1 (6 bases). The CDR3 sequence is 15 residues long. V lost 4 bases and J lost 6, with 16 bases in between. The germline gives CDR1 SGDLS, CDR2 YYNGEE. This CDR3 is CASSSGTPSAGELFF. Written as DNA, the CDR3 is TGTGCCAGCAGCTCCGGGACACCCTCAGCCGGGGAGCTGTTTTTT.

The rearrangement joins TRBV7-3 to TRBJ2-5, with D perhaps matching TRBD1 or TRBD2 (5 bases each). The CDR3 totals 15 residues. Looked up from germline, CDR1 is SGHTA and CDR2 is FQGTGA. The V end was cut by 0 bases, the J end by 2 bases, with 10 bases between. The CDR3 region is CASSLTGTPQETQYF. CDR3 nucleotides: TGTGCCAGCAGCTTAACAGGGACGCCACAAGAGACCCAGTACTTC.